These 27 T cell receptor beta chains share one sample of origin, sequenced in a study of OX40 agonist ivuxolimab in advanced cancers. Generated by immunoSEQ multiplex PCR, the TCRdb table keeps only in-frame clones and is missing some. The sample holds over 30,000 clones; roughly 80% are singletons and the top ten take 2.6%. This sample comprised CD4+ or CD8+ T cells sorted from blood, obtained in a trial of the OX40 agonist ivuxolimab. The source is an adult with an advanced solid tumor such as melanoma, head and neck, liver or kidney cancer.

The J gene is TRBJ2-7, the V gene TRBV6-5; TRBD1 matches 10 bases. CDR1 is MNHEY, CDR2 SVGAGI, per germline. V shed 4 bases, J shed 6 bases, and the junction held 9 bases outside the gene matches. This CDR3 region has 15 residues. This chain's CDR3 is CASSLPGQGNREQYF. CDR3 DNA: TGTGCCAGCAGTTTACCGGGACAGGGGAATCGCGAGCAGTACTTC.

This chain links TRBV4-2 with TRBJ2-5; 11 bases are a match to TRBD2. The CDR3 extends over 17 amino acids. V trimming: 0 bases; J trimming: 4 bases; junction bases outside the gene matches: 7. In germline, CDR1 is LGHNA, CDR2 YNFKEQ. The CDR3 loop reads CASSQDDIAGGIETQYF. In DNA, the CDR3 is TGTGCCAGCAGCCAAGATGACATAGCGGGAGGGATAGAGACCCAGTACTTC.

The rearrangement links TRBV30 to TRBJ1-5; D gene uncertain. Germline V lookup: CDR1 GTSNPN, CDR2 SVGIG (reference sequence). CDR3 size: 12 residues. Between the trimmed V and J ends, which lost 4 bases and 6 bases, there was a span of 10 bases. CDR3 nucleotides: TGTGCCTGGAACCTTGGAGGTCAGCCCCAGCATTTT. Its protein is CAWNLGGQPQHF. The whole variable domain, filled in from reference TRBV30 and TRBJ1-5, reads SQTIHQWPATLVQPVGSPLSLECTVEGTSNPNLYWYRQAAGRGLQLLFYSVGIGQISSEVPQNLSASRPQDRQFILSSKKLLLSDSGFYLCAWNLGGQPQHFGDGTRLSIL.

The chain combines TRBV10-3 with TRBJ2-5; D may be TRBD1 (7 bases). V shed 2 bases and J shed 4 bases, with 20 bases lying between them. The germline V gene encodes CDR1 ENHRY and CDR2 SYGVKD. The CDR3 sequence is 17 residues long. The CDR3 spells CAISERGLALGVETQYF. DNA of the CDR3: TGTGCCATCAGTGAGAGGGGGCTAGCGCTGGGGGTAGAGACCCAGTACTTC.

The CDR3 spells CASSTRTGVEKLFF. The DNA for the CDR3 is TGTGCCAGTAGTACCCGGACAGGGGTGGAAAAACTGTTTTTT. The V and J genes are TRBV19 and TRBJ1-4; 9 bases are a match to TRBD1. The V gene end was trimmed by 4 bases and the J gene end by 8 bases; junction bases not matched to a gene: 5. From germline, CDR1 is LNHDA and CDR2 SQIVND (reference sequence). The CDR3 loop spans 14 amino acids.

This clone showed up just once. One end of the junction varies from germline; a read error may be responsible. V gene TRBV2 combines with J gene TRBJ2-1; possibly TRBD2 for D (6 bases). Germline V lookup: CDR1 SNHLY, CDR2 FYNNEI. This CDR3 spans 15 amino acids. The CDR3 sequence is CASSEVLSGYSEQFF. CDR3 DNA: TGTGCCAGCAGTGAAGTTCTTAGCGGCTACAGTGAGCAGTTCTTC. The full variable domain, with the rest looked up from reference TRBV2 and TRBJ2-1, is EPEVTQTPSHQVTQMGQEVILRCVPISNHLYFYWYRQILGQKVEFLVSFYNNEISEKSEIFDDQFSVERPDGSNFTLKIRSTKLEDSAMYFCASSEVLSGYSEQFFGPGTRLTVL.

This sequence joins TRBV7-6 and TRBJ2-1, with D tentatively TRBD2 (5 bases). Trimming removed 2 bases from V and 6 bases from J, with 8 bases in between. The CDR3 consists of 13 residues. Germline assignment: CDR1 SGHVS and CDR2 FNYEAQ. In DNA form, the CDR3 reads TGTGCCAGCAGCTTAATTACTAGCAATGAGCAGTTCTTC. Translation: CASSLITSNEQFF.

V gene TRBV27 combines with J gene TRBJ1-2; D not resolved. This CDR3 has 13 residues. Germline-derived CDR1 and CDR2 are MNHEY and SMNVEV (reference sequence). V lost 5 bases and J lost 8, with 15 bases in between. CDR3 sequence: CASSTGSSRGYTF. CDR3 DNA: TGTGCCAGCAGTACCGGTTCCAGTAGGGGCTACACCTTC.

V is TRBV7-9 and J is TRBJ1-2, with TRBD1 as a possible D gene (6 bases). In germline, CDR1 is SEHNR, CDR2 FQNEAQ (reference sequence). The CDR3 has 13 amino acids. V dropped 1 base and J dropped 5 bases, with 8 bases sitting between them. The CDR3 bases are TGTGCCAGCAGCTTAGGGGGGCAGTATGGCTACACCTTC. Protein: CASSLGGQYGYTF.

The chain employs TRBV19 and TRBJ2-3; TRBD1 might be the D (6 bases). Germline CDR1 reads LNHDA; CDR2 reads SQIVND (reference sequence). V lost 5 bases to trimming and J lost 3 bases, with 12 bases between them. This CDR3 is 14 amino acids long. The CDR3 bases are TGTGCCAGTAGTTCAAGAACAGGGACAGATACGCAGTATTTT. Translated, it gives CASSSRTGTDTQYF.

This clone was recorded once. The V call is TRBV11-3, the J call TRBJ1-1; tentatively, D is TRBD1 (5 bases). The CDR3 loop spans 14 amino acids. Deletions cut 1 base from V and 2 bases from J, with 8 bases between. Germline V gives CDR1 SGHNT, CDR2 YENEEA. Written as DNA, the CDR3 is TGTGCCAGCAGCTTAGGACAGCCTAACACTGAAGCTTTCTTT. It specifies CASSLGQPNTEAFF.

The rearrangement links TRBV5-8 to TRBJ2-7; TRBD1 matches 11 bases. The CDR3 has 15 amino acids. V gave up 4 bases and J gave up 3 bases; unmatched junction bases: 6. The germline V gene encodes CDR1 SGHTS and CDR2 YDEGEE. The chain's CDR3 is CASSRTGGSYYEQYF. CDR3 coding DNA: TGTGCCAGCAGCCGGACAGGGGGCTCCTACTACGAGCAGTACTTC. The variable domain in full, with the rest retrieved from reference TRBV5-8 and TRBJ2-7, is EAGVTQSPTHLIKTRGQQATLRCSPISGHTSVYWYQQALGLGLQFLLWYDEGEERNRGNFPPRFSGRQFPNYSSELNVNALELEDSALYLCASSRTGGSYYEQYFGPGTRLTVT.

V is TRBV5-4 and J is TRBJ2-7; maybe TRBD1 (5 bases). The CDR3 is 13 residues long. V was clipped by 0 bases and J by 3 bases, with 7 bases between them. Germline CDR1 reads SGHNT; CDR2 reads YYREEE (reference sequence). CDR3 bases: TGTGCCAGCAGCTTGGGGGGCCGCTACGAGCAGTACTTC. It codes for CASSLGGRYEQYF.

The CDR3 loop reads CASSLAAGGGQGANVLTF. CDR3 bases: TGTGCCAGCAGCTTAGCCGCCGGGGGAGGCCAGGGGGCCAACGTCCTGACTTTC. This chain connects TRBV7-9 to TRBJ2-6, with TRBD2 as a possible D gene (6 bases). The length of the CDR3 is 18 residues. Germline V gene lookup returns CDR1 SEHNR and CDR2 FQNEAQ (reference sequence). V lost 0 bases, J lost 4 bases, and 16 bases lay in between. The full variable domain, in which reference TRBV7-9 and TRBJ2-6 provide the parts outside the CDR3, is DTGVSQNPRHKITKRGQNVTFRCDPISEHNRLYWYRQTLGQGPEFLTYFQNEAQLEKSRLLSDRFSAERPKGSFSTLEIQRTEQGDSAMYLCASSLAAGGGQGANVLTFGAGSRLTVL.

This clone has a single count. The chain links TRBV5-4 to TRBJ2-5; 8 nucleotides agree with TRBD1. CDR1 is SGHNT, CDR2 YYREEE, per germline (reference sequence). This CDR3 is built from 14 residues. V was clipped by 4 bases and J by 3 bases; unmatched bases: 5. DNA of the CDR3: TGTGCCAGCAGCCCCTCAGGGGGCAAAGAGACCCAGTACTTC. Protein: CASSPSGGKETQYF.

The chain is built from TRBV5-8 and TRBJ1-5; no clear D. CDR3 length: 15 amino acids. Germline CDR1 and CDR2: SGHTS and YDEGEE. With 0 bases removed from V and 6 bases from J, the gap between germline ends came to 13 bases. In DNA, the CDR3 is TGTGCCAGCAGCTTGGCCATATTCGGTGTTCAGCCCCAGCATTTT. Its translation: CASSLAIFGVQPQHF.

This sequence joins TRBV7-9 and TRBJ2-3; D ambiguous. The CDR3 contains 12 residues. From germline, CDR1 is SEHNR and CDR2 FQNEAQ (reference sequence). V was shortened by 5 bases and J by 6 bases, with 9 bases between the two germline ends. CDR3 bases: TGTGCCAGCAGCCCCACCGGGGATACGCAGTATTTT. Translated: CASSPTGDTQYF. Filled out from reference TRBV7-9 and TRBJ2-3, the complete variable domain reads DTGVSQNPRHKITKRGQNVTFRCDPISEHNRLYWYRQTLGQGPEFLTYFQNEAQLEKSRLLSDRFSAERPKGSFSTLEIQRTEQGDSAMYLCASSPTGDTQYFGPGTRLTVL.

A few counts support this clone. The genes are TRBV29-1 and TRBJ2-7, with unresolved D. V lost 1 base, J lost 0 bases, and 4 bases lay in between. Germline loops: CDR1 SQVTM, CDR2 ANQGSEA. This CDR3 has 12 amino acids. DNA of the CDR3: TGCAGCGTTGAAGTGTCCTCCTACGAGCAGTACTTC. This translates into CSVEVSSYEQYF.

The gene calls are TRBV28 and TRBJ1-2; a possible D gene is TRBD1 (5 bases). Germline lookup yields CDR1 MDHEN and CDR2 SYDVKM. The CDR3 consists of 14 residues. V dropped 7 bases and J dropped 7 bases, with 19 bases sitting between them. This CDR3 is CASTRRAQFSGYTF. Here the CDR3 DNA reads TGTGCCAGCACCCGCAGGGCCCAGTTCTCTGGCTACACCTTC.

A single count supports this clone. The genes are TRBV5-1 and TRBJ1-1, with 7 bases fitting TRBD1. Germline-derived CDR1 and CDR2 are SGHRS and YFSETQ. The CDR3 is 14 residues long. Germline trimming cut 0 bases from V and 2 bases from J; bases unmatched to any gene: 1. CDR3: CASSLGTGNTEAFF. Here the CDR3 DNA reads TGCGCCAGCAGCTTGGGGACAGGAAACACTGAAGCTTTCTTT.

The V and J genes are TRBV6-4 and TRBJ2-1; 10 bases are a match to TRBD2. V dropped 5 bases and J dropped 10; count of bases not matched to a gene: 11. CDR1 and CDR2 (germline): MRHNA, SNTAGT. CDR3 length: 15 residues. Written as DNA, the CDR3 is TGTGCCAGCAGTAGTAGCGGGGGGCCGGCAGGGGAGCAGTTCTTC. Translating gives CASSSSGGPAGEQFF.

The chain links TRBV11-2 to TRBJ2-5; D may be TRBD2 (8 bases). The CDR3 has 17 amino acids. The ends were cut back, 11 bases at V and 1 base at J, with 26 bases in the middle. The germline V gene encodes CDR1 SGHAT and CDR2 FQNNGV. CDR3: CAGAGRGHDPSQETQYF. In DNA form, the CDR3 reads TGTGCCGGCGCCGGGAGGGGGCACGACCCTTCCCAAGAGACCCAGTACTTC. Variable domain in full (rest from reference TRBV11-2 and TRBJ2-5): EAGVAQSPRYKIIEKRQSVAFWCNPISGHATLYWYQQILGQGPKLLIQFQNNGVVDDSQLPKDRFSAERLKGVDSTLKIQPAKLEDSAVYLCAGAGRGHDPSQETQYFGPGTRLLVL.

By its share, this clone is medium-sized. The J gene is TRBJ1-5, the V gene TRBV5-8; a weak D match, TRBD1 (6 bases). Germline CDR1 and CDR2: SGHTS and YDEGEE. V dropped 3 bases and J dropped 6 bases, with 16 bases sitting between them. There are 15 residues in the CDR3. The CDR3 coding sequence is TGTGCCAGCAGCTCCGCGGGGGGCTTACTTCAGCCCCAGCATTTT. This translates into CASSSAGGLLQPQHF.

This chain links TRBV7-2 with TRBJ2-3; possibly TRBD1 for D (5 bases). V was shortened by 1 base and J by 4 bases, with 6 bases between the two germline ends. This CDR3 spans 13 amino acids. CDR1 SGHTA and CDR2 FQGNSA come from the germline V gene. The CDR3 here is CASSLGGPDTQYF. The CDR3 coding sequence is TGTGCCAGCAGCTTAGGGGGCCCAGATACGCAGTATTTT. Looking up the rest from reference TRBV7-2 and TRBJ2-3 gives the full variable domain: GAGVSQSPSNKVTEKGKDVELRCDPISGHTALYWYRQSLGQGLEFLIYFQGNSAPDKSGLPSDRFSAERTGGSVSTLTIQRTQQEDSAVYLCASSLGGPDTQYFGPGTRLTVL.

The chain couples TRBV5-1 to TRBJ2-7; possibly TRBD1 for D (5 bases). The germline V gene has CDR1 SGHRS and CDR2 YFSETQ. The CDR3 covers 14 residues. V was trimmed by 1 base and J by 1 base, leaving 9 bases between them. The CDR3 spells CASSLRGRSYEQYF. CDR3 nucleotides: TGCGCCAGCAGCTTGAGGGGTAGATCCTACGAGCAGTACTTC.

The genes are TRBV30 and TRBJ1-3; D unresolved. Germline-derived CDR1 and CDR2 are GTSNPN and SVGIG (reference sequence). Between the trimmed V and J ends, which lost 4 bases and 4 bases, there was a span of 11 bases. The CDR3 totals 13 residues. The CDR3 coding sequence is TGTGCCTGGACCCTTTACTCCGGAAACACCATATATTTT. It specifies CAWTLYSGNTIYF.

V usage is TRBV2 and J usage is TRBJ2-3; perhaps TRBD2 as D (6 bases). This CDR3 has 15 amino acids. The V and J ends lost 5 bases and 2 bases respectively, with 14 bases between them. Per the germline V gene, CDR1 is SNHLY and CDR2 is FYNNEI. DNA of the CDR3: TGTGCCAGCAGTAGGAGAGGACTAAACACAGATACGCAGTATTTT. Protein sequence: CASSRRGLNTDTQYF.